Following are 23 T cell receptor beta chains from one sample sequenced in a study of blood T cell repertoires in COVID-19. The assay was immunoSEQ multiplex PCR, and TCRdb's table has in-frame clones only and misses some. This sample carries about 94,000 clones, about 80% of them seen once, and the ten largest clones take 6.3%. The source material was peripheral blood. The receptors stem from a man in his sixties with acute or convalescent COVID-19.

As concerns this clone: Sequence at one end of the junction differs from germline and may be a read error. This sample includes further DNA sequences coding for the same CDR3. The V and J genes are TRBV4-1 and TRBJ2-5, with 10 bases that match TRBD2. Germline-derived CDR1 and CDR2 are MGHRA and YSYEKL. This CDR3 has 15 amino acids. The CDR3 sequence: CASSQVAGGRETQYF. Here the CDR3 DNA reads TGCGCCAGCAGTCAAGTAGCGGGGGGCAGGGAGACCCAGTACTTC.

This clone was observed a single time. This chain connects TRBV29-1 to TRBJ2-2, with D possibly matching TRBD1 (6 bases). Trimming cost V 7 bases and J 4 bases, with 16 bases left between them. The CDR3 length is 14 residues. Per germline, CDR1 SQVTM and CDR2 ANQGSEA. In DNA form, the CDR3 reads TGCAGCGCTACCGGGACACTTTCCACCGGGGAGCTGTTTTTT. It translates to CSATGTLSTGELFF.

This chain joins TRBV7-2 and TRBJ2-3; 11 bases match TRBD2. V lost 5 bases and J lost 1; bases outside the gene matches: 11. The length of the CDR3 is 18 residues. CDR1 SGHTA and CDR2 FQGNSA come from the germline V gene. CDR3: CASSTTSGGPKRTDTQYF. Here the CDR3 DNA reads TGTGCCAGCAGCACCACTAGCGGGGGCCCTAAGCGCACAGATACGCAGTATTTT.

Details on this clone: Other DNA sequences of this sample code for an identical CDR3. The V gene is TRBV19, the J gene TRBJ1-1; 7 bases line up with TRBD1. In germline, CDR1 is LNHDA, CDR2 SQIVND (reference sequence). This CDR3 has 14 amino acids. With V trimmed by 5 bases and J by 0 bases, 3 bases remained unmatched. For the CDR3, the DNA is TGTGCCAGTAGTTCGACAGGGTTGAACACTGAAGCTTTCTTT. This encodes CASSSTGLNTEAFF.

The V and J genes are TRBV6-5 and TRBJ1-5; D unclear. The CDR3 has 16 residues. The V and J ends lost 0 bases and 1 base respectively, with 10 bases between them. Per germline, CDR1 MNHEY and CDR2 SVGAGI. The CDR3 nucleotides read TGTGCCAGCAGTTACTCAGGCGCGGAGAGCAATCAGCCCCAGCATTTT. Translating it yields CASSYSGAESNQPQHF.

The rearrangement links TRBV10-1 to TRBJ1-2, with a weak D call TRBD1 (6 bases). Trimming shortened V by 8 bases and J by 6 bases, and 16 bases separated the two germline ends. Germline loops: CDR1 WNHNN, CDR2 SYGVQD (reference sequence). The CDR3 contains 13 residues. CDR3 coding DNA: TGCGCCAGCGGCCTGGGGGGGCAGAATGGCTACACCTTC. Residues: CASGLGGQNGYTF.

The chain has TRBV30 and TRBJ1-6, with unresolved D. V lost 3 bases and J 2 bases, leaving 11 bases between the germline ends. Germline CDR1 GTSNPN, CDR2 SVGIG (reference sequence). CDR3 length: 15 amino acids. The CDR3 protein is CAWSPAGAYNSPLHF. CDR3 sequence (DNA): TGTGCCTGGAGCCCTGCGGGTGCCTATAATTCACCCCTCCACTTT. Combining the CDR3 with reference TRBV30 and TRBJ1-6 gives the whole variable domain SQTIHQWPATLVQPVGSPLSLECTVEGTSNPNLYWYRQAAGRGLQLLFYSVGIGQISSEVPQNLSASRPQDRQFILSSKKLLLSDSGFYLCAWSPAGAYNSPLHFGNGTRLTVT.

The J gene is TRBJ1-4, the V gene TRBV6-5; 8 nucleotides line up with TRBD1. The length of the CDR3 is 14 residues. The trim removed 6 bases at V and 4 bases at J, leaving 4 bases unmatched. CDR1 and CDR2 from the germline V gene are MNHEY and SVGAGI. This chain's CDR3 is CASRRTGINEKLFF. CDR3 coding DNA: TGTGCCAGCAGAAGGACAGGGATTAATGAAAAACTGTTTTTT.

The chain links TRBV24-1 to TRBJ2-5; 8 bases map to TRBD2. Germline V gene lookup returns CDR1 KGHDR and CDR2 SFDVKD. V shed 0 bases, J shed 0 bases, and the junction held 5 bases outside the gene matches. The CDR3 is 17 amino acids. Written as DNA, the CDR3 is TGTGCCACCAGTGATTTGTCCAGCGGGGGAAACCAAGAGACCCAGTACTTC. This gives the protein CATSDLSSGGNQETQYF.

The J gene is TRBJ1-4, the V gene TRBV9, with TRBD1 matching over 11 bases. V shed 0 bases and J 8 bases; nucleotides not matched to a gene: 9. The CDR3 has 17 amino acids. CDR1 is SGDLS and CDR2 is YYNGEE in the germline V gene. CDR3 nucleotides: TGTGCCAGCAGCGTAGGGTCCCGGGACAGGGGGAAAGAAAAACTGTTTTTT. Its protein product is CASSVGSRDRGKEKLFF.

This chain links TRBV7-8 with TRBJ1-5; possible D gene TRBD1, 5 bases. This CDR3 has 15 residues. Germline lookup yields CDR1 SGHVS and CDR2 FQNEAQ. V was pared by 4 bases and J by 6 bases, with 16 bases between. The chain's CDR3 is CASSSGAGRTQPQHF. The CDR3 DNA reads as TGTGCCAGCAGCTCTGGGGCAGGGCGGACTCAGCCCCAGCATTTT.

The table lists this clone with a count of one. The V call is TRBV9, the J call TRBJ1-2; 12 bases line up with TRBD1. Germline CDR1 and CDR2: SGDLS and YYNGEE. The CDR3 contains 18 residues. The V segment lost 3 bases and the J segment 3 bases; nucleotides outside the gene matches: 12. CDR3 nucleotides: TGTGCCAGCAGCGAGTCCCGGGACAGGGGGCGGGAACACTATGGCTACACCTTC. This codes for CASSESRDRGREHYGYTF.

The chain employs TRBV9 and TRBJ2-7; D is perhaps TRBD1 (6 bases). Trimming removed 3 bases from V and 3 bases from J, with 10 bases in between. The CDR3 loop spans 13 amino acids. CDR1 SGDLS and CDR2 YYNGEE come from the germline V gene. The CDR3 loop is CASSDTGSYEQYF. The CDR3 DNA reads TGTGCCAGCAGCGATACAGGGAGCTACGAGCAGTACTTC.

The chain recombines TRBV7-2 with TRBJ2-5; 14 bases line up with TRBD2. Germline assignment: CDR1 SGHTA and CDR2 FQGNSA. CDR3 length: 15 amino acids. The ends lost 6 bases at V and 4 bases at J; junction bases unmatched: 4. In DNA form, the CDR3 reads TGTGCCAGCAGGCCCGGACTAGCGGGGGGAGAGACCCAGTACTTC. Translated: CASRPGLAGGETQYF.

V usage is TRBV5-1 and J usage is TRBJ2-2; TRBD2 agrees at 15 bases. Trimming cost V 4 bases and J 0 bases; bases outside gene matches: 4. The germline V gene encodes CDR1 SGHRS and CDR2 YFSETQ. This CDR3 is 18 amino acids long. CDR3 coding DNA: TGCGCCAGCAGCGCATGGACTAGCGGGGGGGCGAACACCGGGGAGCTGTTTTTT. Translating it yields CASSAWTSGGANTGELFF. The full variable domain, rest sourced from reference TRBV5-1 and TRBJ2-2, is KAGVTQTPRYLIKTRGQQVTLSCSPISGHRSVSWYQQTPGQGLQFLFEYFSETQRNKGNFPGRFSGRQFSNSRSEMNVSTLELGDSALYLCASSAWTSGGANTGELFFGEGSRLTVL.

The chain has TRBV7-8 and TRBJ2-3, with D tentatively TRBD1 (5 bases). The germline gives CDR1 SGHVS, CDR2 FQNEAQ. This CDR3 has 16 amino acids. The germline V and J ends were trimmed by 4 bases and 4 bases, with 18 bases remaining between them. CDR3: CASSSAQGPPADTQYF. The CDR3 DNA is TGTGCCAGCAGCTCGGCGCAGGGCCCCCCGGCAGATACGCAGTATTTT.

This clone was recorded once. The rearrangement links TRBV4-1 to TRBJ1-5; possibly TRBD1 for D (5 bases). The CDR3 spans 15 residues. Germline loops: CDR1 MGHRA, CDR2 YSYEKL. Between the trimmed V and J ends, which lost 3 bases and 2 bases, there was a span of 11 bases. The CDR3 DNA is TGCGCCAGCAGCCAGGACATAGGGGGCAATCAGCCCCAGCATTTT. Its protein product is CASSQDIGGNQPQHF.

This clone came up once. This chain connects TRBV18 to TRBJ2-5; D unresolved. CDR1 is KGHSH, CDR2 LQKENI, per germline. CDR3 length: 15 residues. V lost 2 bases and J lost 3, with 13 bases in between. CDR3 sequence: CASSPSYRNKETQYF. The CDR3 bases are TGTGCCAGCTCACCATCGTACAGAAACAAAGAGACCCAGTACTTC. Drawing the rest from reference TRBV18 and TRBJ2-5, the complete variable domain is NAGVMQNPRHLVRRRGQEARLRCSPMKGHSHVYWYRQLPEEGLKFMVYLQKENIIDESGMPKERFSAEFPKEGPSILRIQQVVRGDSAAYFCASSPSYRNKETQYFGPGTRLLVL.

This chain uses TRBV9 with TRBJ1-3; tentatively, D is TRBD1 (5 bases). Trimming pared 2 bases from V and 0 bases from J, leaving 9 bases between. CDR3 size: 15 residues. From germline, CDR1 is SGDLS and CDR2 YYNGEE. CDR3 nucleotide sequence: TGTGCCAGCAGCGTCGCGGGGACCTCTGGAAACACCATATATTTT. Protein product: CASSVAGTSGNTIYF.

The chain has TRBV19 and TRBJ2-2; D remains unclear. V lost 6 bases and J lost 8, with 16 bases in between. The germline CDR1 and CDR2 sequences are LNHDA and SQIVND (reference sequence). The CDR3 sequence is 14 residues long. The CDR3 spells CASSPPSPVGELFF. The CDR3 DNA reads TGTGCCAGTAGCCCCCCTTCACCGGTAGGGGAGCTGTTTTTT. The full variable domain, in which reference TRBV19 and TRBJ2-2 provide the parts outside the CDR3, is DGGITQSPKYLFRKEGQNVTLSCEQNLNHDAMYWYRQDPGQGLRLIYYSQIVNDFQKGDIAEGYSVSREKKESFPLTVTSAQKNPTAFYLCASSPPSPVGELFFGEGSRLTVL.

V gene TRBV7-2 combines with J gene TRBJ1-2, with a tentative D call TRBD1 (6 bases). Germline lookup yields CDR1 SGHTA and CDR2 FQGNSA. Trimming removed 6 bases from V and 1 base from J, with 18 bases in between. This CDR3 is built from 16 residues. The CDR3 reads CASRDSGTSLNYGYTF. CDR3 in DNA: TGTGCCAGCAGGGACTCCGGGACATCGCTTAACTATGGCTACACCTTC.

The V and J genes are TRBV14 and TRBJ1-5; no clear D gene. The length of the CDR3 is 14 residues. V lost 0 bases, J lost 5 bases, and 8 bases lay in between. Germline V gene sequence: CDR1 SGHDN, CDR2 FVKESK. Here the CDR3 DNA reads TGTGCCAGCAGCCAAGACCCTAGGTATCAGCCCCAGCATTTT. Translating gives CASSQDPRYQPQHF.

This chain connects TRBV19 to TRBJ1-2; tentative D call: TRBD1 (6 bases). The CDR3 consists of 12 residues. CDR1 is LNHDA and CDR2 is SQIVND in the germline V gene (reference sequence). The V and J ends lost 6 bases and 4 bases respectively, with 9 bases between them. CDR3 coding DNA: TGTGCCAGTAGGGGGACAATCTATGGCTACACCTTC. Residues: CASRGTIYGYTF.